A selection of T cell receptor beta chains follows, all from one sample in a study of blood T cell repertoires in COVID-19. Profiled with immunoSEQ multiplex PCR; TCRdb holds only in-frame clones, not every one. The table records 250,000 to 300,000 clones, 90% to 95% of them present only once. The specimen was peripheral blood. The receptors were gathered from a woman between 25 and 40 years old with COVID-19, enrolled during active disease. The CDR3 runs from the conserved cysteine through the conserved F or W. The D gene is left open where the match is weak. Clone size, where shown, is once, few, many, or a class for clones that have expanded.

clone_size | d_call | v_call | cdr3_aa
. | TRBD2 | TRBV2 | CASIKGLAVSEQYF
. | . | TRBV19 | CASSFAGNQPQHF
. | . | TRBV19 | CASSIWAAIDQPQHF
. | TRBD2 | TRBV10-3 | CAISESKAGDWTGELFF
. | . | TRBV30 | CAWEGGIEQFF
. | . | TRBV28 | CASRLGGMAGELFF
once | . | TRBV24-1 | CATSDLTWGENTGELFF
few | . | TRBV6-6 | CASSYERTAFYEQYF
. | . | TRBV19 | CASSIDLRGYTF
. | . | TRBV28 | CASSFPTRQKSYNEQFF
. | . | TRBV4-1 | CASSQISGAKNIQYF
. | . | TRBV28 | CASSLLGRVNTGELFF